This is a list of T cell receptor beta chains from one sample in a study of blood T cell repertoires in COVID-19. The method was immunoSEQ multiplex PCR; TCRdb's version includes in-frame clones alone and lacks a portion of them. The table records approximately 250,000 clones, about 87% of them present only once. Source material: PBMCs or T cells enriched from blood (not recorded which). The receptors stem from a woman in her 30s with acute COVID-19. Both conserved end residues are part of each CDR3. D genes are given only for firm matches. The size of a clone is reported for some rows only, either as once, few or many, or as a class for expanded clones.

clone size: -
J gene: TRBJ2-2
V gene: TRBV28
D gene: TRBD2
CDR3 DNA: TGTGCCAGCAGTTTACTCGGGACTAGCGGGAGTAGCGGGGAGCTGTTTTTT
CDR3 protein: CASSLLGTSGSSGELFF

clone size: -
J gene: TRBJ1-2
V gene: TRBV28
D gene: -
CDR3 DNA: TGTGCCAGCAGCCCTGGTTCCCAGGGGAACTATGGCTACACCTTC
CDR3 protein: CASSPGSQGNYGYTF

clone size: -
J gene: TRBJ2-7
V gene: TRBV5-6
D gene: -
CDR3 DNA: TGTGCCAGCAGCCTATCGACAGACCCAGGCTACGAGCAGTACTTC
CDR3 protein: CASSLSTDPGYEQYF

clone size: once
J gene: TRBJ2-1
V gene: TRBV4-2
D gene: -
CDR3 DNA: TGTGCCAGCAGCCAAGGGGGAGTAACCTACAATGAGCAGTTCTTC
CDR3 protein: CASSQGGVTYNEQFF

clone size: once
J gene: TRBJ1-5
V gene: TRBV19
D gene: -
CDR3 DNA: TGTGCCAGTAGAAGCCCCGACGGCTGGAGGAATCAGCCCCAGCATTTT
CDR3 protein: CASRSPDGWRNQPQHF

clone size: -
J gene: TRBJ1-1
V gene: TRBV19
D gene: -
CDR3 DNA: TGTGCCAGTAGTATGTTCGACATCCCCGAGACTGAAGCTTTCTTT
CDR3 protein: CASSMFDIPETEAFF

clone size: -
J gene: TRBJ1-1
V gene: TRBV2
D gene: TRBD1
CDR3 DNA: TGTGCCAGCAGTGAAAAGGGGGCTAGTACTGAAGCTTTCTTT
CDR3 protein: CASSEKGASTEAFF

clone size: -
J gene: TRBJ2-7
V gene: TRBV7-9
D gene: TRBD1
CDR3 DNA: TGTGCCAGCAGCAAGACAGGGAAAAGCTACGAGCAGTACTTC
CDR3 protein: CASSKTGKSYEQYF

clone size: -
J gene: TRBJ1-4
V gene: TRBV27
D gene: -
CDR3 DNA: TGTGCCAGCAGTTTAGGGAGTACGGGGGGAAGTGAAAAACTGTTTTTT
CDR3 protein: CASSLGSTGGSEKLFF

clone size: -
J gene: TRBJ2-7
V gene: TRBV7-8
D gene: -
CDR3 DNA: TGTGCCAGCAGCTTAGATTTGCGGGACGGCGAGCAGTACTTC
CDR3 protein: CASSLDLRDGEQYF

clone size: -
J gene: TRBJ2-3
V gene: TRBV27
D gene: TRBD2
CDR3 DNA: TGTGCCAGCAGTTGGCTAGCGGGTTCTAGCACAGATACGCAGTATTTT
CDR3 protein: CASSWLAGSSTDTQYF

clone size: -
J gene: TRBJ1-4
V gene: TRBV28
D gene: -
CDR3 DNA: TGTGCCAGCAGTACACCCGGACGGGGGCTGTTTTTT
CDR3 protein: CASSTPGRGLFF

clone size: -
J gene: TRBJ2-7
V gene: TRBV28
D gene: TRBD1
CDR3 DNA: TGTGCCACCCCGGGACAGAACTCCTACGAGCAGTACTTC
CDR3 protein: CATPGQNSYEQYF

clone size: -
J gene: TRBJ2-3
V gene: TRBV2
D gene: -
CDR3 DNA: TGTGCCAGCAGGTCCCAAGATACGCAGTATTTT
CDR3 protein: CASRSQDTQYF

clone size: -
J gene: TRBJ2-3
V gene: TRBV19
D gene: TRBD2
CDR3 DNA: TGTGCCAGTAGTGCTAGCGGAGGGCCAGATACGCAGTATTTT
CDR3 protein: CASSASGGPDTQYF

clone size: -
J gene: TRBJ2-6
V gene: TRBV27
D gene: TRBD2
CDR3 DNA: TGTGCCAGCAGTCATCTAGCGGGAGAAGCTGGGGCCAACGTCCTGACTTTC
CDR3 protein: CASSHLAGEAGANVLTF

clone size: -
J gene: TRBJ2-1
V gene: TRBV7-9
D gene: TRBD2
CDR3 DNA: TGTGCCAGCAGCCCCAAAGGCACTAGCGGTAGGGATGAGCAGTTCTTC
CDR3 protein: CASSPKGTSGRDEQFF

clone size: -
J gene: TRBJ2-7
V gene: TRBV28
D gene: TRBD1
CDR3 DNA: TGTGCCAGCAGGGGCTCCGGGACAGTGAGCTCCTACGAGCAGTACTTC
CDR3 protein: CASRGSGTVSSYEQYF

clone size: -
J gene: TRBJ2-7
V gene: TRBV30
D gene: TRBD1
CDR3 DNA: TGTGCCTGGAGAGCCAGGGGGTCGGGCGAGCAGTACTTC
CDR3 protein: CAWRARGSGEQYF

clone size: -
J gene: TRBJ1-1
V gene: TRBV6-2/TRBV6-3
D gene: TRBD1
CDR3 DNA: TGTGCCAGCAGTTACTCTTACCAGGGGGGCTATTCCATGAACACTGAAGCTTTCTTT
CDR3 protein: CASSYSYQGGYSMNTEAFF

clone size: -
J gene: TRBJ1-5
V gene: TRBV10-3
D gene: -
CDR3 DNA: TGTGCCATCAGTTCATACAGGGCTCAGCCCCAGCATTTT
CDR3 protein: CAISSYRAQPQHF

clone size: once
J gene: TRBJ2-7
V gene: TRBV6-1
D gene: -
CDR3 DNA: TGTGCCAGCAGTGAAGCGTTCGGGATTTGGTCCTACGAGCAGTACTTC
CDR3 protein: CASSEAFGIWSYEQYF

clone size: -
J gene: TRBJ2-1
V gene: TRBV21-1
D gene: -
CDR3 DNA: TGTGCCAGCAGCAAACTCCCCGGGAGCCACCCCCACAATGAGCAGTTCTTC
CDR3 protein: CASSKLPGSHPHNEQFF

clone size: -
J gene: TRBJ2-1
V gene: TRBV19
D gene: -
CDR3 DNA: TGTGCCAGTACGGCCGTAGCAGGGGCCTACAATGAGCAGTTCTTC
CDR3 protein: CASTAVAGAYNEQFF

clone size: -
J gene: TRBJ1-2
V gene: TRBV7-3
D gene: -
CDR3 DNA: TGTGCCAGCAGCTTAAGGGACAAGGAAGGCTACACCTTC
CDR3 protein: CASSLRDKEGYTF

clone size: -
J gene: TRBJ2-5
V gene: TRBV5-4
D gene: TRBD2
CDR3 DNA: TGTGCCAGCAGCGACAGACTAGCGGGTGGGACCGGGGAGACCCAGTACTTC
CDR3 protein: CASSDRLAGGTGETQYF

clone size: -
J gene: TRBJ2-2
V gene: TRBV11-3
D gene: -
CDR3 DNA: TGTGCCAGCAGCTCCGGGTACGATGGGGAGCTGTTTTTT
CDR3 protein: CASSSGYDGELFF

clone size: -
J gene: TRBJ1-1
V gene: TRBV11-1
D gene: TRBD1
CDR3 DNA: TGTGCCAGCAGTTTACTTCCGGGACAGGGGGCGCAAGCTTTCTTT
CDR3 protein: CASSLLPGQGAQAFF

clone size: -
J gene: TRBJ2-1
V gene: TRBV7-3
D gene: TRBD2
CDR3 DNA: TGTGCCAGCAGGAAGGGGGGAGCGGGAGGTTACAATGAGCAGTTCTTC
CDR3 protein: CASRKGGAGGYNEQFF

clone size: -
J gene: TRBJ2-3
V gene: TRBV3-1/TRBV3-2
D gene: -
CDR3 DNA: TGTGCCAGCAGCCAAGCCCAAGCGGCCACAGATACGCAGTATTTT
CDR3 protein: CASSQAQAATDTQYF

clone size: -
J gene: TRBJ1-2
V gene: TRBV4-1
D gene: -
CDR3 DNA: TGCGCCAGCAGCCAATTTCCAGGTTTTCGGGAAATTAACTATGGCTACACCTTC
CDR3 protein: CASSQFPGFREINYGYTF

clone size: -
J gene: TRBJ2-3
V gene: TRBV21-1
D gene: -
CDR3 DNA: TGTGCCACCATCACAGATACGCAGTATTTT
CDR3 protein: CATITDTQYF

clone size: -
J gene: TRBJ2-7
V gene: TRBV7-9
D gene: -
CDR3 DNA: TGTGCCAGCAGCCCCAGGGATAACTACGAGCAGTACTTC
CDR3 protein: CASSPRDNYEQYF

clone size: -
J gene: TRBJ2-5
V gene: TRBV28
D gene: TRBD2
CDR3 DNA: TGTGCCAGCAGTTACGCCGTAGCGGGAGGTTTTGAGACCCAGTACTTC
CDR3 protein: CASSYAVAGGFETQYF

clone size: -
J gene: TRBJ2-7
V gene: TRBV3-1/TRBV3-2
D gene: -
CDR3 DNA: TGTGCCAGCAGCCAAGATTACTCGCGTGAGCAGTACTTC
CDR3 protein: CASSQDYSREQYF

clone size: -
J gene: TRBJ2-2
V gene: TRBV29-1
D gene: TRBD2
CDR3 DNA: TGCAGCTTTGCCGGACCGGGACTAGCGGGCGTGAACACCGGGGAGCTGTTTTTT
CDR3 protein: CSFAGPGLAGVNTGELFF